This T cell receptor (beta chain) was found in a study of post-analysis software for immune sequencing data. Study results and limitations: Patients used about five TRBV segments, including TRBV5-6, TRBV5-1 and TRBV20-1, more often than controls. Strong co-clustering by F measure linked samples that shared a preparation batch.

This clonotype was detected once. Its specificity is unknown. Trimming cost V 5 bases and J 6 bases, with 17 bases left between them. CDR1 is DFQATT and CDR2 is SNEGSKA in the germline V gene (reference sequence). There are 13 residues in the CDR3. Included in the TCR beta cDNA libraries were unique molecular identifiers. From approximately 1 to 10 million T cells, roughly 0.5 million cDNA molecules were obtained. MiXCR, applied by TCRdb to the PCR reads, yields one record per CDR3 protein. The table has 650,000 to 850,000 distinct CDR3 sequences, around 50% seen once. V usage is TRBV20-1 and J usage is TRBJ2-7, with a tentative D call TRBD1 (7 bases). The TCR was taken from a girl aged 5-17 years with multiple sclerosis. The specimen sequenced was blood. CDR3 amino acids: CSAPLGTAGEQYF. The CDR3 coding sequence is TGCAGTGCTCCCCTGGGGACAGCGGGCGAGCAGTACTTC.